This TCR beta chain comes out of a study of type 1 and type 2 diabetes patients. Across the whole study: CD4+ or CD8+ T cells were positively selected from PBMCs with microbeads.

Diabetic patients met standard criteria for type 1 or type 2 diabetes. Genomic DNA was the PCR template. Multiplex PCR with 30 forward and 13 reverse primers amplified the TCR beta CDR3. TCRdb reanalysed the multiplex PCR reads using MiXCR and keeps one entry per CDR3 protein. The sample carries approximately 260,000 distinct CDR3 sequences, roughly 50% recorded once. This CDR3 has 15 residues. Deletions cut 2 bases from V and 8 bases from J, with 19 bases between. Germline V lookup: CDR1 DFQATT, CDR2 SNEGSKA (reference sequence). This chain links TRBV20-1 with TRBJ2-1; tentatively, D is TRBD1 (7 bases). Sequencing was carried out using peripheral blood mononuclear cells (PBMCs). This clonotype originated in a man younger than 30 with type 2 diabetes. CDR3 loop: CSARPLAVGGDEQFF. CDR3 coding DNA: TGCAGTGCTAGACCACTAGCAGTAGGGGGCGATGAGCAGTTCTTC.